The 32 T cell receptor beta chains below all came from one sample that was sequenced in a study of identical twins. TCRdb passed the 5' RACE reads through MiXCR, listing each CDR3 protein once. Altogether about 500,000 distinct CDR3 sequences are present, around an eighth being singletons, with the ten largest covering approximately 0.98%. Separately, the same data were catalogued under a study of yellow fever vaccine responses in identical twins.

Sample: CD4+ T cells sorted from blood. The receptor source for this set is a woman under 30 in good health.

The CDR3 nucleotides are TGTGCCAGCAGTTACGGCCGGATTATGAACACTGAAGCTTTCTTT. This encodes CASSYGRIMNTEAFF. The rearrangement uses TRBV6-2 or TRBV6-3 and TRBJ1-1, with D unresolved. Trimming shortened V by 2 bases and J by 0 bases, and 10 bases separated the two germline ends. The CDR3 contains 15 residues. The germline V gene has CDR1 MNHEY and CDR2 SVGEGT.

This clonotype was seen a handful of times. The chain links TRBV5-1 to TRBJ2-3; tentative D call: TRBD2 (6 bases). The germline CDR1 and CDR2 sequences are SGHRS and YFSETQ. V was clipped by 5 bases and J by 1 base, with 20 bases between them. This CDR3 spans 17 amino acids. This CDR3 reads CASRISGGARGTDTQYF. As DNA, the CDR3 is TGCGCCAGCAGGATTAGCGGAGGGGCCAGGGGCACAGATACGCAGTATTTT.

The V gene is TRBV5-6, the J gene TRBJ2-7; 11 bases fit TRBD1. V gave up 3 bases and J gave up 5 bases; unmatched junction bases: 22. CDR3 size: 20 residues. Germline V gives CDR1 SGHDT, CDR2 YYEEEE. CDR3: CASSYLGQGAKGPPVHEQYF. The DNA of the CDR3 is TGTGCCAGCAGCTACCTCGGACAGGGGGCAAAGGGCCCCCCTGTCCACGAGCAGTACTTC.

The chain uses TRBV7-2 and TRBJ2-2; D is unresolved. V lost 5 bases and J lost 6, with 10 bases in between. This CDR3 spans 13 amino acids. CDR1 and CDR2 from the germline V gene are SGHTA and FQGNSA. CDR3 in DNA: TGTGCCAGCAGCCCCCGGCGCGCCGGGGAGCTGTTTTTT. It codes for CASSPRRAGELFF.

V usage is TRBV29-1 and J usage is TRBJ2-5; D tentatively fits TRBD1 or TRBD2 (5 bases each). V was trimmed by 4 bases and J by 5 bases, leaving 11 bases between them. This CDR3 spans 12 amino acids. Germline V gene data show CDR1 as SQVTM and CDR2 as ANQGSEA. CDR3 nucleotides: TGCAGCGTTGGAACGGGGCGGGAGACCCAGTACTTC. Amino acid sequence: CSVGTGRETQYF.

This chain joins TRBV10-3 and TRBJ1-1; the D is unclear. V lost 6 bases and J lost 2, with 10 bases in between. CDR3 length equals 13 residues. In germline, CDR1 is ENHRY, CDR2 SYGVKD. The CDR3 DNA follows: TGTGCCATCAGGGAAGCTCTTAACACTGAAGCTTTCTTT. Protein sequence: CAIREALNTEAFF.

V usage is TRBV5-1 and J usage is TRBJ2-7; TRBD1 aligns across 9 bases. Trimming at V came to 4 bases and at J to 5 bases, leaving 10 bases not matched to a gene. The CDR3 runs 15 residues. The V gene's germline CDR1 is SGHRS and CDR2 YFSETQ. In DNA form, the CDR3 reads TGCGCCAGCAGCCAGACCGGGACAGGGATCAACGAGCAGTACTTC. Translating gives CASSQTGTGINEQYF.

This chain joins TRBV18 and TRBJ2-1; no clear D. The CDR3 spans 11 residues. Germline CDR1 is KGHSH and CDR2 is LQKENI. The germline V and J ends were trimmed by 2 bases and 8 bases, with 4 bases remaining between them. The CDR3 region is CASSPRDEQFF. CDR3 coding DNA: TGTGCCAGCTCACCAAGAGATGAGCAGTTCTTC.

This clonotype has only one observation. This sequence joins TRBV7-2 and TRBJ2-1, with 8 bases identical to TRBD2. V lost 4 bases, J lost 7 bases, and 9 bases stayed unmatched. Germline loops: CDR1 SGHTA, CDR2 FQGNSA. The CDR3 totals 15 residues. The CDR3 DNA sequence: TGTGCCAGCAGCTATTTGCGGGGGGCGTTAAATGAGCAGTTCTTC. Residues: CASSYLRGALNEQFF.

V is TRBV20-1 and J is TRBJ2-3; 14 nucleotides align to TRBD2. CDR3 size: 14 residues. Looked up from germline, CDR1 is DFQATT and CDR2 is SNEGSKA (reference sequence). V lost 5 bases to trimming and J lost 7 bases; unmatched junction nucleotides: 5. DNA for the CDR3: TGCAGTGCTCCTGGACTAGCGGGAGGAAATACGCAGTATTTT. This gives the protein CSAPGLAGGNTQYF.

The chain carries TRBV19 and TRBJ2-1; D ambiguous. This CDR3 comprises 12 residues. V was cut by 6 bases and J by 6 bases, with 9 bases left in between. Germline V gives CDR1 LNHDA, CDR2 SQIVND (reference sequence). The CDR3, as DNA: TGTGCCAGTAGCCGACCTTCCAATGAGCAGTTCTTC. This encodes CASSRPSNEQFF.

The V call is TRBV3-1, the J call TRBJ2-2; D is unclear. The CDR3 runs to 15 residues. V was cut by 4 bases and J by 4 bases, with 13 bases left in between. Germline V gene lookup returns CDR1 LGHDT and CDR2 YNNKEL (reference sequence). The CDR3 DNA follows: TGTGCCAGCAGCCCTGCCCCTAAGGTCACCGGGGAGCTGTTTTTT. Protein sequence: CASSPAPKVTGELFF.

The CDR3 DNA sequence: TGCAGTGCTAGACATGCGGACTTCTACAATGAGCAGTTCTTC. Its protein product is CSARHADFYNEQFF. V is TRBV20-1 and J is TRBJ2-1, with TRBD2 as a possible D gene (5 bases). V was pared by 2 bases and J by 3 bases, with 11 bases between. Germline lookup yields CDR1 DFQATT and CDR2 SNEGSKA (reference sequence). This CDR3 contains 14 residues.

V is TRBV5-5 and J is TRBJ1-4; D gene uncertain. There are 15 residues in the CDR3. V was shortened by 1 base and J by 0 bases, with 7 bases between the two germline ends. Germline V gene lookup returns CDR1 SGHKS and CDR2 YYEKEE (reference sequence). The CDR3 DNA sequence: TGTGCCAGCAGCTTGAGGCAGACAACTAATGAAAAACTGTTTTTT. Protein product: CASSLRQTTNEKLFF.

This clonotype was observed a handful of times. The chain carries TRBV10-3 and TRBJ1-1, with D unresolved. CDR3 length equals 14 residues. Germline V gene data show CDR1 as ENHRY and CDR2 as SYGVKD. Trimming took 3 bases from V and 9 from J, leaving 17 bases between them. CDR3 amino acids: CAISEGTGIRKAFF. CDR3 nucleotides: TGTGCCATCAGTGAAGGCACCGGTATAAGAAAAGCTTTCTTT.

This clonotype occurred a few times. The rearrangement links TRBV9 to TRBJ2-7; 7 nucleotides agree with TRBD2. The germline V gene encodes CDR1 SGDLS and CDR2 YYNGEE. This CDR3 is 18 amino acids long. Losses at the gene ends were 0 bases for V and 1 base for J; bases not matched to a gene: 13. The CDR3 sequence is CASSVGPQGRRESYEQYF. The CDR3 nucleotides are TGTGCCAGCAGCGTAGGACCCCAGGGTAGGCGGGAGTCCTACGAGCAGTACTTC.

This clonotype has only a few counts. This rearrangement joins TRBV7-8 to TRBJ2-3, with D possibly being TRBD2 (5 bases). V dropped 2 bases and J dropped 0 bases, with 12 bases sitting between them. The CDR3 extends over 16 amino acids. Per the germline V gene, CDR1 is SGHVS and CDR2 is FQNEAQ. CDR3: CASSLLFGGSTDTQYF. In DNA, the CDR3 is TGTGCCAGCAGCTTATTGTTTGGCGGGAGCACAGATACGCAGTATTTT.

J is TRBJ2-4 and V is TRBV6-1; D may be TRBD1 or TRBD2 (5 bases each). Germline CDR1 reads MNHNS; CDR2 reads SASEGT. With 3 bases removed from V and 4 bases from J, the gap between germline ends came to 19 bases. This CDR3 is 17 amino acids long. The CDR3 region is CASSDRAAGSPKNIQYF. CDR3 sequence (DNA): TGTGCCAGCAGTGATAGAGCTGCAGGGAGCCCTAAAAACATTCAGTACTTC.

In this sample, this clonotype turned up many times. This chain links TRBV12-3 or TRBV12-4 with TRBJ2-7; 7 bases fit TRBD2. The CDR3 is 16 residues long. V shed 7 bases, J shed 1 base, and the junction held 13 bases outside the gene matches. CDR3 loop: CASTSSGAGSSYEQYF. The DNA for the CDR3 is TGTGCCAGCACCTCGAGCGGGGCAGGGTCATCCTACGAGCAGTACTTC.

V gene TRBV28 combines with J gene TRBJ2-1, with 7 bases identical to TRBD2. The germline V gene encodes CDR1 MDHEN and CDR2 SYDVKM. The ends lost 7 bases at V and 5 bases at J; junction bases unmatched: 11. The CDR3 contains 15 residues. The CDR3 DNA reads as TGTGCCAGCAATCGAGGGACTACAGGCGACAATGAGCAGTTCTTC. Amino acid sequence: CASNRGTTGDNEQFF.

The chain uses TRBV6-6 and TRBJ2-2; D is unclear. Germline CDR1 and CDR2: MNHNY and SVGAGI (reference sequence). The CDR3 covers 13 residues. Trimming cost V 11 bases and J 5 bases, with 15 bases left between them. The CDR3 sequence is CAGKKGATGELFF. DNA for the CDR3: TGTGCCGGTAAAAAGGGTGCTACCGGGGAGCTGTTTTTT.

The rearrangement links TRBV29-1 to TRBJ2-3; TRBD1 agrees at 9 bases. In germline, CDR1 is SQVTM, CDR2 ANQGSEA. The CDR3 totals 14 residues. V shed 4 bases and J 4 bases; nucleotides not matched to a gene: 6. This chain's CDR3 is CSVGGGQGADTQYF. The CDR3 coding sequence is TGCAGCGTTGGGGGGGGACAGGGAGCAGATACGCAGTATTTT.

Ten or more counts support this clonotype. The chain recombines TRBV7-9 with TRBJ1-5, with D perhaps TRBD1 (5 bases). V was shortened by 6 bases and J by 1 base, with 10 bases between the two germline ends. CDR3 length: 14 amino acids. Germline V gene sequence: CDR1 SEHNR, CDR2 FQNEAQ (reference sequence). The CDR3 nucleotides are TGTGCCAGCAGTCTAGGGGAAAGCAATCAGCCCCAGCATTTT. Translation: CASSLGESNQPQHF.

This clonotype was counted between two and nine times. The V and J genes are TRBV6-2 or TRBV6-3 and TRBJ2-7; D is uncertain. The CDR3 has 14 residues. V lost 0 bases to trimming and J lost 7 bases, with 13 bases between them. Germline-derived CDR1 and CDR2 are MNHEY and SVGEGT. The chain's CDR3 is CASSYSLLNREQYF. CDR3 DNA: TGTGCCAGCAGTTACTCTCTCTTGAATCGAGAGCAGTACTTC.

The CDR3 spells CASSTGQGQRYEQYF. The DNA for the CDR3 is TGTGCCAGTAGTACCGGACAGGGCCAACGATACGAGCAGTACTTC. J is TRBJ2-7 and V is TRBV19; 8 nucleotides align to TRBD1. Trimming took 4 bases from V and 4 from J; bases not matched to a gene: 9. The CDR3 totals 15 residues. Germline V gives CDR1 LNHDA, CDR2 SQIVND (reference sequence). The entire variable domain, with the rest obtained from reference TRBV19 and TRBJ2-7, is as follows: DGGITQSPKYLFRKEGQNVTLSCEQNLNHDAMYWYRQDPGQGLRLIYYSQIVNDFQKGDIAEGYSVSREKKESFPLTVTSAQKNPTAFYLCASSTGQGQRYEQYFGPGTRLTVT.

This clonotype was detected a few times. This chain connects TRBV2 to TRBJ2-3, with D uncertain. Per germline, CDR1 SNHLY and CDR2 FYNNEI. This CDR3 is built from 12 residues. Between the trimmed V and J ends, which lost 5 bases and 11 bases, there was a span of 14 bases. The CDR3 DNA reads as TGTGCCAGCAGTCAGCTAGAGACCCGGCAGTATTTT. Its translation: CASSQLETRQYF.

This clonotype has more than one count but fewer than ten. V and J are TRBV4-3 and TRBJ2-1, with D tentatively TRBD1 or TRBD2 (5 bases each). This CDR3 comprises 14 residues. Germline V gives CDR1 LGHNA, CDR2 YSLEER. V was clipped by 5 bases and J by 9 bases, with 17 bases between them. The DNA of the CDR3 is TGCGCCAGCAGCTCCGGACAAGCCCGGGGTGAGCAGTTCTTC. It is translated as CASSSGQARGEQFF.

The gene calls are TRBV20-1 and TRBJ2-5, with D uncertain. The CDR3 consists of 12 residues. The ends were cut back, 2 bases at V and 4 bases at J, with 8 bases in the middle. CDR1 is DFQATT and CDR2 is SNEGSKA in the germline V gene (reference sequence). The DNA of the CDR3 is TGCAGTGCTAGACCCATCGCAGAGACCCAGTACTTC. It is translated as CSARPIAETQYF.

In this sample, this clonotype turned up many times. This chain joins TRBV12-3 or TRBV12-4 and TRBJ1-2, with D tentatively TRBD1 (6 bases). The CDR3 contains 12 residues. V lost 6 bases and J lost 7, with 12 bases in between. The CDR3 region has the DNA TGTGCCAGCAGCATACAGGGAAGTGGCTACACCTTC. Translation gives CASSIQGSGYTF.

This clonotype was counted between two and nine times. The chain is built from TRBV11-2 and TRBJ2-2; D is possibly TRBD1 or TRBD2 (5 bases each). The CDR3 spans 15 residues. Trimming shortened V by 8 bases and J by 4 bases, and 17 bases separated the two germline ends. Germline V gene sequence: CDR1 SGHAT, CDR2 FQNNGV. DNA of the CDR3: TGTGCCAGCCGACCATCGGGACGGGTCACCGGGGAGCTGTTTTTT. The encoded protein is CASRPSGRVTGELFF.

The V gene is TRBV24-1, the J gene TRBJ2-1, with 12 nucleotides matching TRBD2. The CDR3 spans 12 residues. Germline values: CDR1 KGHDR, CDR2 SFDVKD. CDR3 nucleotide sequence: TGTGCGACGACTAGCGGGAGCTATGAGCAGTTCTTC. Its protein product is CATTSGSYEQFF.

This chain connects TRBV5-1 to TRBJ2-3, with TRBD1 matching 9 bases. The J segment lost 2 bases and the V segment lost 3 bases, leaving 4 bases of the junction unmatched. CDR1 is SGHRS and CDR2 is YFSETQ in the germline V gene. The CDR3 covers 15 residues. This CDR3 is CASSSRDRATDTQYF. CDR3 coding DNA: TGCGCCAGCAGCTCACGGGACAGGGCCACAGATACGCAGTATTTT.